These 6 T cell receptor beta chains share one sample of origin, sequenced in a study of shared T cell receptors in the human thymus. Method: immunoSEQ multiplex PCR; TCRdb's copy keeps in-frame clones and lacks some. The sample has 650,000 to 950,000 clones; approximately 83% are singletons. These data also formed part of another study, on human thymus T cells.

Source material: thymocytes. The receptors were gathered from a girl younger than two with a congenital heart defect.

V and J are TRBV29-1 and TRBJ1-2; D not resolved. The germline V and J ends were trimmed by 0 bases and 6 bases, with 8 bases remaining between them. The CDR3 is 12 residues long. CDR1 is SQVTM, CDR2 ANQGSEA, per germline. CDR3 sequence: CSVEDLSDGYTF. As DNA, the CDR3 is TGCAGCGTTGAAGATCTCTCAGATGGCTACACCTTC.

The chain is built from TRBV14 and TRBJ2-1; the match to TRBD1 covers 8 bases. CDR1 and CDR2 from the germline V gene are SGHDN and FVKESK. With V trimmed by 1 base and J by 6 bases, 17 bases remained unmatched. This CDR3 is built from 19 residues. CDR3: CASSQVKLLRTGRFNEQFF. The CDR3 coding sequence is TGTGCCAGCAGCCAAGTGAAGTTGTTAAGGACAGGGAGGTTCAATGAGCAGTTCTTC.

The chain carries TRBV5-1 and TRBJ2-2; possible D gene TRBD1, 5 bases. CDR3 length: 20 amino acids. The germline V gene has CDR1 SGHRS and CDR2 YFSETQ. V was cut by 0 bases and J by 5 bases, with 26 bases left in between. CDR3 loop: CASSLALARAGLQITGELFF. CDR3 DNA sequence: TGCGCCAGCAGCTTGGCGCTGGCCCGGGCAGGGCTTCAGATTACCGGGGAGCTGTTTTTT.

The V and J genes are TRBV7-9 and TRBJ1-4, with D possibly being TRBD1 (6 bases). The germline CDR1 and CDR2 sequences are SEHNR and FQNEAQ (reference sequence). V lost 6 bases and J 5 bases, leaving 25 bases between the germline ends. The CDR3 covers 18 residues. The DNA for the CDR3 is TGTGCCAGCAGTTCTGACAGGTTGCCAACATCCGAAAATGAAAAACTGTTTTTT. Its translation: CASSSDRLPTSENEKLFF.

The DNA for the CDR3 is TGTGCCAGCAGCTTACAGGGTGAAGGAAGCAATCAGCCCCAGCATTTT. This codes for CASSLQGEGSNQPQHF. The V call is TRBV5-6, the J call TRBJ1-5, with D maybe TRBD1 (6 bases). This CDR3 has 16 residues. Germline-derived CDR1 and CDR2 are SGHDT and YYEEEE. V lost 2 bases and J lost 1, with 13 bases in between. The full variable domain, rest sourced from reference TRBV5-6 and TRBJ1-5, is DAGVTQSPTHLIKTRGQQVTLRCSPKSGHDTVSWYQQALGQGPQFIFQYYEEEERQRGNFPDRFSGHQFPNYSSELNVNALLLGDSALYLCASSLQGEGSNQPQHFGDGTRLSIL.

This chain joins TRBV5-1 and TRBJ2-4; 9 bases line up with TRBD1. The germline CDR1 and CDR2 sequences are SGHRS and YFSETQ. V gave up 4 bases and J gave up 7 bases; unmatched junction bases: 12. The CDR3 is 16 residues long. CDR3 protein: CASSRDREFGGNIQYF. In DNA form, the CDR3 reads TGCGCCAGCAGCCGGGACAGGGAATTTGGTGGGAACATTCAGTACTTC.